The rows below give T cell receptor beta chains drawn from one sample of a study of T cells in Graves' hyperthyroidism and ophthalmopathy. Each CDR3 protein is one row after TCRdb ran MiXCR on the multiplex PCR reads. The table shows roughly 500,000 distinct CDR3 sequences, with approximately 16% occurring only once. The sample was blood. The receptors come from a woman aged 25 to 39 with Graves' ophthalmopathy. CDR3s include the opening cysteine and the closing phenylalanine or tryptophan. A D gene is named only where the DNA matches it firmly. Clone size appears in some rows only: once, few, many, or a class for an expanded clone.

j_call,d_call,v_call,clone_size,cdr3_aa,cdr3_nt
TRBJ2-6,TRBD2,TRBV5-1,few,CASSLGLAGVTSGANVLTF,TGCGCCAGCAGCTTGGGATTAGCGGGAGTTACCTCTGGGGCCAACGTCCTGACTTTC
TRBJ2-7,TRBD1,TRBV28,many,CASSPYRGIGSYEQYF,TGTGCCAGCAGTCCCTACAGGGGGATTGGCTCCTACGAGCAGTACTTC
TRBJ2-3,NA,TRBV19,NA,CASSIIGSRTDTQYF,TGTGCCAGTAGTATAATCGGGAGTCGCACAGATACGCAGTATTTT
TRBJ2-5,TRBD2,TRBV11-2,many,CASSLRLAGGLEETQYF,TGTGCCAGCAGCTTGAGACTAGCGGGAGGGCTAGAAGAGACCCAGTACTTC
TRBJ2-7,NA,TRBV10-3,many,CAIRRDTAGGEQYF,TGTGCCATCAGAAGGGACACCGCAGGAGGCGAGCAGTACTTC
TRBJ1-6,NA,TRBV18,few,CASSPGAGNYNSPLHF,TGTGCCAGCTCACCGGGAGCCGGGAACTATAATTCACCCCTCCACTTT
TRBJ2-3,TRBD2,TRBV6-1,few,CASSEPTSGPTDTQYF,TGTGCCAGCAGTGAACCAACTAGCGGCCCCACAGATACGCAGTATTTT
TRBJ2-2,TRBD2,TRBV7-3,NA,CASSLNSGTLNTGELFF,TGTGCCAGCAGCCTAAATAGCGGGACGTTGAACACCGGGGAGCTGTTTTTT
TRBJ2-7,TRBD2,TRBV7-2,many,CASISGSGEQYF,TGTGCCAGCATCAGCGGGAGCGGCGAGCAGTACTTC
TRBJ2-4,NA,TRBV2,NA,CASSEVGAAFFQYF,TGTGCCAGCAGTGAAGTTGGGGCAGCCTTTTTTCAGTACTTC
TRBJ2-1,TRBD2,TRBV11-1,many,CASSLFAGDDEQFF,TGTGCCAGCAGCTTATTTGCGGGAGACGATGAGCAGTTCTTC
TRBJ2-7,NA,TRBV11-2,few,CASSVAPTGGLQTEQYF,TGTGCCAGCAGCGTAGCCCCCACCGGGGGACTCCAGACGGAGCAGTACTTC
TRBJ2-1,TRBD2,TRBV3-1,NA,CASPREAGRARNEQFF,TGTGCCAGTCCCAGGGAGGCCGGGAGGGCCCGGAATGAGCAGTTCTTC
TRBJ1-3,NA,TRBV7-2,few,CASTTVKFGNTIYF,TGTGCCAGCACCACCGTCAAATTCGGAAACACCATATATTTT
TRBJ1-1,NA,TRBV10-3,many,CAADTTANTEAFF,TGTGCCGCAGACACGACAGCTAACACTGAAGCTTTCTTT
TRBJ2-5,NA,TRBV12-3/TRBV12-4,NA,CASRTGTSVRETQYF,TGTGCCAGCAGAACCGGGACATCAGTTCGAGAGACCCAGTACTTC
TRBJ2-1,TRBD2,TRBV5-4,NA,CASSATSGTYNEQFF,TGTGCCAGCAGCGCCACTAGCGGGACCTACAATGAGCAGTTCTTC
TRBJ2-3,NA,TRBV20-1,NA,CSAPRLDTQYF,TGCAGTGCTCCCCGGCTAGATACGCAGTATTTT
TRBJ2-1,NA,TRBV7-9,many,CASSKTRSGGEQFF,TGTGCCAGCAGCAAGACCCGATCGGGCGGAGAGCAGTTCTTC
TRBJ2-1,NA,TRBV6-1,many,CASSSLLANVYNEQFF,TGTGCCAGCAGTTCCCTTCTAGCGAATGTTTACAATGAGCAGTTCTTC
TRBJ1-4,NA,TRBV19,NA,CASRESATNEKLFF,TGTGCCAGTAGAGAGAGTGCAACTAATGAAAAACTGTTTTTT
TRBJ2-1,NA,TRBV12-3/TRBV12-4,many,CASKGGRNNEQFF,TGTGCCAGCAAGGGGGGAAGGAACAATGAGCAGTTCTTC
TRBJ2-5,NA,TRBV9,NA,CASSGYGETQYF,TGTGCCAGCAGCGGGTATGGAGAGACCCAGTACTTC
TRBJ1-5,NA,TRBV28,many,CASSSPDGYNQPQHF,TGTGCCAGCAGTTCCCCGGACGGATACAATCAGCCCCAGCATTTT
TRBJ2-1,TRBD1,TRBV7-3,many,CASSLGQNRYNEQFF,TGTGCCAGCAGCTTGGGACAGAACCGATACAATGAGCAGTTCTTC
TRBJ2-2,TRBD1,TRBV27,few,CASRPDRGAGELFF,TGTGCCAGCAGACCTGACAGGGGAGCCGGGGAGCTGTTTTTT
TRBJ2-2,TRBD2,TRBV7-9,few,CASSRSLPSGSFVNTGELFF,TGTGCCAGCAGTCGCTCCTTACCTAGCGGGAGTTTCGTAAACACCGGGGAGCTGTTTTTT
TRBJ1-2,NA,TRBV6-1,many,CASSVRDKNYGYTF,TGTGCCAGCAGTGTGCGGGACAAGAACTATGGCTACACCTTC
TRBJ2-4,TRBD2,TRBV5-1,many,CASSGGGAKNIQYF,TGCGCCAGCAGCGGGGGGGGAGCCAAAAACATTCAGTACTTC
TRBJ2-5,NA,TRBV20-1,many,CSAYSEGTQYF,TGCAGTGCTTATAGTGAAGGGACCCAGTACTTC
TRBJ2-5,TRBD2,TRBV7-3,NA,CASSHRSTSGQETQYF,TGTGCCAGCAGCCACCGATCGACTAGCGGCCAAGAGACCCAGTACTTC
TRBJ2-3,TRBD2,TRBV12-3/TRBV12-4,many,CATSSGTNTDTQYF,TGTGCCACAAGTAGCGGGACCAACACAGATACGCAGTATTTT
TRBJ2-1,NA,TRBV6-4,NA,CASSSGPAPYNEQFF,TGTGCCAGCAGTTCGGGCCCTGCACCCTACAATGAGCAGTTCTTC
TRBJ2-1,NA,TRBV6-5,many,CASSWNRDGYNEQFF,TGTGCCAGCAGTTGGAACCGGGACGGTTACAATGAGCAGTTCTTC
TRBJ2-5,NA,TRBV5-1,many,CASSRERETQYF,TGCGCCAGCAGCCGCGAGAGAGAGACCCAGTACTTC
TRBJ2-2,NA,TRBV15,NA,CATSRTSEMNSGELFF,TGTGCCACCAGCAGAACCTCTGAGATGAACTCCGGGGAGCTGTTTTTT
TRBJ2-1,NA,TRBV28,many,CASYSGNSYNEQFF,TGTGCCAGCTATAGCGGTAACTCCTACAATGAGCAGTTCTTC
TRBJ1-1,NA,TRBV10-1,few,CASRPVGTNTEAFF,TGCGCCAGCAGACCGGTTGGTACGAACACTGAAGCTTTCTTT
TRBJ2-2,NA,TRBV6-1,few,CASSDDKRFANTGELFF,TGTGCCAGCAGTGACGATAAGCGGTTCGCGAACACCGGGGAGCTGTTTTTT
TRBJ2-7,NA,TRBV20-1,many,CSARDDPSGEQYF,TGCAGTGCTAGAGATGACCCGTCAGGAGAGCAGTACTTC
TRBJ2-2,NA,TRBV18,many,CASSPKKGSGELFF,TGTGCCAGCTCACCGAAAAAAGGAAGCGGGGAGCTGTTTTTT
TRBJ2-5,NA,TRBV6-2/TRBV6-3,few,CASSYTGVGAETQYF,TGTGCCAGCAGTTACACAGGCGTGGGGGCTGAGACCCAGTACTTC
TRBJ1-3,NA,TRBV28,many,CASSFTGGRNTIYF,TGTGCCAGCAGTTTCACCGGGGGACGGAACACCATATATTTT